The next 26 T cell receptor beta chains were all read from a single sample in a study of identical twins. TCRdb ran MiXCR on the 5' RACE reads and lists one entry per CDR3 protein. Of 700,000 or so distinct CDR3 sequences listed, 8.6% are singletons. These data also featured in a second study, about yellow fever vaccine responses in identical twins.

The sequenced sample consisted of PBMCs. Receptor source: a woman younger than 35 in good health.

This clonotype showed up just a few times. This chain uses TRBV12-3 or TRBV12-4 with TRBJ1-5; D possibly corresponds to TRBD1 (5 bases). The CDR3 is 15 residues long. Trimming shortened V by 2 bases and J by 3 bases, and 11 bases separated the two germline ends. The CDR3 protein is CASSLQSGTNQPQHF. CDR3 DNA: TGTGCCAGCAGTTTACAGTCTGGGACCAATCAGCCCCAGCATTTT.

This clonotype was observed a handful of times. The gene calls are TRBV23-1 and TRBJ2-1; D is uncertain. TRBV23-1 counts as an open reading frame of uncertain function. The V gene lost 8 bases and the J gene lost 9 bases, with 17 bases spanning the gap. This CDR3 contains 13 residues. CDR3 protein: CASPFRPLSEQFF. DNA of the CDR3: TGCGCCAGCCCATTCCGACCGCTCAGTGAGCAGTTCTTC.

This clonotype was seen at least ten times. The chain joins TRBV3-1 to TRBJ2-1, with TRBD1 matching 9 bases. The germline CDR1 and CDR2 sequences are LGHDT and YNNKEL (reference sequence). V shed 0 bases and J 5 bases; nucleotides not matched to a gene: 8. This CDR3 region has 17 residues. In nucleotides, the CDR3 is TGTGCCAGCAGCCAAGATCTTGGGACAGGGTTAAACAATGAGCAGTTCTTC. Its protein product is CASSQDLGTGLNNEQFF.

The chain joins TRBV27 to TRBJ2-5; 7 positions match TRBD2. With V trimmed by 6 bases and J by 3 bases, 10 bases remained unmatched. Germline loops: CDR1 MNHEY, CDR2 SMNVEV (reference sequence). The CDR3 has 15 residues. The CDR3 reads CASSRWGGTKETQYF. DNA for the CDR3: TGTGCCAGCAGCCGATGGGGGGGTACTAAAGAGACCCAGTACTTC.

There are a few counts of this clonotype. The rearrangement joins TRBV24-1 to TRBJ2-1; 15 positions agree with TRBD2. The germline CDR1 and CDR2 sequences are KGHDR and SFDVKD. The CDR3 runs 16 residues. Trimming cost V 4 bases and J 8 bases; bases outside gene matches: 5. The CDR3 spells CATSDLGLAGGDEQFF. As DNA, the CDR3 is TGTGCCACCAGTGACCTGGGACTAGCGGGAGGCGATGAGCAGTTCTTC.

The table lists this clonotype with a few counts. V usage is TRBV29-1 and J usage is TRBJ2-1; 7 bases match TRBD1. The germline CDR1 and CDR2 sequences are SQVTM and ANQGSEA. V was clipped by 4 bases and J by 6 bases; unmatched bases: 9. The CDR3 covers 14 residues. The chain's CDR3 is CSVVRGTAINEQFF. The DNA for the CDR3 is TGCAGCGTTGTTAGAGGGACAGCCATCAATGAGCAGTTCTTC.

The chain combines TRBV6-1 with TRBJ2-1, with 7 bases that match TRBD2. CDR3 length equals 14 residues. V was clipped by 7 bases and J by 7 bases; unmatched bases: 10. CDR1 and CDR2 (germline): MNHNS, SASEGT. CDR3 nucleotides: TGTGCCAGCAAATTTCGGGAGGCTTTGAATGAGCAGTTCTTC. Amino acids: CASKFREALNEQFF.

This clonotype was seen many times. The CDR3 coding sequence is TGTGCCAGCAGTCCCCTAGCGGGAGGTCGGAATGAGCAGTTCTTC. It yields the protein CASSPLAGGRNEQFF. The chain uses TRBV28 and TRBJ2-1; TRBD2 matches 11 bases. V dropped 5 bases and J dropped 7; count of bases not matched to a gene: 7. Per the germline V gene, CDR1 is MDHEN and CDR2 is SYDVKM. The CDR3 totals 15 residues.

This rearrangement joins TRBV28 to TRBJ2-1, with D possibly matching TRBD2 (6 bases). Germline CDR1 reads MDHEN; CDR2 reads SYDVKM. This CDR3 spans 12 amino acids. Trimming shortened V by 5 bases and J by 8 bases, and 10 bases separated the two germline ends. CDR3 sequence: CASSLAYYEQFF. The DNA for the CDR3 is TGTGCCAGCAGTCTAGCGTACTATGAGCAGTTCTTC.

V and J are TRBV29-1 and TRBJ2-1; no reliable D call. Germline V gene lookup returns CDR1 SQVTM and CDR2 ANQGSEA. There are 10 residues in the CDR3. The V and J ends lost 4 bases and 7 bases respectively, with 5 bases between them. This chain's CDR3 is CSVVLNEQFF. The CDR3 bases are TGCAGCGTTGTCTTGAATGAGCAGTTCTTC.

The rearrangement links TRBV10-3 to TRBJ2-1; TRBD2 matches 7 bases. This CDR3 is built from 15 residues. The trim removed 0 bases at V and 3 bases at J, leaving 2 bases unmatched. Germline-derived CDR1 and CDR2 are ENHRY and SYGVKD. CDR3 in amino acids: CAISESGDYYNEQFF. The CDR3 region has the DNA TGTGCCATCAGTGAGTCTGGGGACTACTACAATGAGCAGTTCTTC.

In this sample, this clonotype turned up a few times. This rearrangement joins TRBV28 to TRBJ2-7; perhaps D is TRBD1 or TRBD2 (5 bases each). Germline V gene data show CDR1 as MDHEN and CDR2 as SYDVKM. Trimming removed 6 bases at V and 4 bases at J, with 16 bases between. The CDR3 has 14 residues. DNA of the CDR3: TGTGCCAGCAGCCGAGACGGATGGGGGTACGAGCAGTACTTC. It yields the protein CASSRDGWGYEQYF.

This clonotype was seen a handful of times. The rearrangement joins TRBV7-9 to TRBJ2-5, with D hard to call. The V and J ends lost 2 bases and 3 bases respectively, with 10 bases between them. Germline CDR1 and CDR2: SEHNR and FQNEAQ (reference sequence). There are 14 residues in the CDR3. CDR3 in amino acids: CASSLRELKETQYF. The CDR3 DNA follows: TGTGCCAGCAGCTTAAGAGAGCTAAAAGAGACCCAGTACTTC.

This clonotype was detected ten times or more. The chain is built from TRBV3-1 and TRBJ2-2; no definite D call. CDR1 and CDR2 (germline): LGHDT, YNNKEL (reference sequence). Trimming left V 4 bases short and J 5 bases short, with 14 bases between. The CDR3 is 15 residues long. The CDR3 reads CASSPPFEWTGELFF. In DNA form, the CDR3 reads TGTGCCAGCAGCCCCCCATTCGAATGGACCGGGGAGCTGTTTTTT.

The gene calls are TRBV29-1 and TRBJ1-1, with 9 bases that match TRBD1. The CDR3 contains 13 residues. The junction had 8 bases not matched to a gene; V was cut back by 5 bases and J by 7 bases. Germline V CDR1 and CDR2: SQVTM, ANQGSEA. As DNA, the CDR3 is TGCAGCGTTCCCCCGGGACAGGGTTTTGAAGCTTTCTTT. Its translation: CSVPPGQGFEAFF.

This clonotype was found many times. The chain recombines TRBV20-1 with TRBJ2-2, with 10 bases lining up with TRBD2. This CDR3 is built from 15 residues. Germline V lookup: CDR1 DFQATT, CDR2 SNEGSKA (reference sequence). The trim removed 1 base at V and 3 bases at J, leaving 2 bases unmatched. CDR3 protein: CSARVAGGYTGELFF. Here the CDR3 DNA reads TGCAGTGCTAGAGTAGCGGGAGGATACACCGGGGAGCTGTTTTTT.

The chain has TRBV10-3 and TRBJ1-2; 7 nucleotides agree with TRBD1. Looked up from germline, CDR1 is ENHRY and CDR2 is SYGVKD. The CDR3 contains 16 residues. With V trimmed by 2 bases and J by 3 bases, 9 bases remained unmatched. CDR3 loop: CAISERAGQADYGYTF. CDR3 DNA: TGTGCCATCAGTGAGAGAGCAGGACAGGCGGACTATGGCTACACCTTC.

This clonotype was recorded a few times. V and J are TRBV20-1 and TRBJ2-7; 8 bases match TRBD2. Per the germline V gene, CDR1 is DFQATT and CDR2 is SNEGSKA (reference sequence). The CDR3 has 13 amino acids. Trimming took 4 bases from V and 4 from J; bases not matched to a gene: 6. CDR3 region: CSAIGSGGYEQYF. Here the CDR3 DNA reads TGCAGTGCTATAGGGTCGGGAGGGTACGAGCAGTACTTC.

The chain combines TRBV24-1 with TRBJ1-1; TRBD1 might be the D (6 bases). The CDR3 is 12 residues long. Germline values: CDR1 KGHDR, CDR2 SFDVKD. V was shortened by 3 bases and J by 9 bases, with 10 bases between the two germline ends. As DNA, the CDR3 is TGTGCCACCAGTGATACCACAGGGAAAGCTTTCTTT. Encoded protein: CATSDTTGKAFF.

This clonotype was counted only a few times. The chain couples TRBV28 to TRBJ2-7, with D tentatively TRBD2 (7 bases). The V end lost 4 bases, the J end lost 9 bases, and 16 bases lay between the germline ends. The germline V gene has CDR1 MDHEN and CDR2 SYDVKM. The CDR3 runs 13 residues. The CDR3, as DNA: TGTGCCAGCAGTTCCCTCCAGGGGAGGGTGCAGTACTTC. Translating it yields CASSSLQGRVQYF.

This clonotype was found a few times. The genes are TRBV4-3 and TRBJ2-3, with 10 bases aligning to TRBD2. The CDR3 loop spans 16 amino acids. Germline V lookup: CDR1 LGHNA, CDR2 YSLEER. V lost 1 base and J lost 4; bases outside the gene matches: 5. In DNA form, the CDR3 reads TGCGCCAGCAGCCAAGGCTCTAGCGGGAGCTCAGATACGCAGTATTTT. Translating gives CASSQGSSGSSDTQYF.

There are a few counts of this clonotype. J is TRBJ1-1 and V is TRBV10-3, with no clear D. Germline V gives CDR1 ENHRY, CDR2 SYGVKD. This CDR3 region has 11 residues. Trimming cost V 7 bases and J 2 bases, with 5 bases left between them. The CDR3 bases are TGTGCCATCATGGTCAACACTGAAGCTTTCTTT. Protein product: CAIMVNTEAFF.

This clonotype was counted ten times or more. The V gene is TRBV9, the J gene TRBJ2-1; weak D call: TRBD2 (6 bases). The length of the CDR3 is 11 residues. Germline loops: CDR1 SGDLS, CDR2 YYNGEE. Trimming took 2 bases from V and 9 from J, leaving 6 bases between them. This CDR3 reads CASSVGGEQFF. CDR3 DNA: TGTGCCAGCAGCGTGGGGGGTGAGCAGTTCTTC.

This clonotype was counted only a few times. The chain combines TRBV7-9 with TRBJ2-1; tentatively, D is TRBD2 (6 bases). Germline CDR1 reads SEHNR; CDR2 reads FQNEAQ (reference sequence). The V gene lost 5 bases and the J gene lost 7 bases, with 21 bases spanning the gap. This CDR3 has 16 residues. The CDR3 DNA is TGTGCCAGCAGCCCCAGTTTGGGAGGCGGGTGGAATGAGCAGTTCTTC. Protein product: CASSPSLGGGWNEQFF.

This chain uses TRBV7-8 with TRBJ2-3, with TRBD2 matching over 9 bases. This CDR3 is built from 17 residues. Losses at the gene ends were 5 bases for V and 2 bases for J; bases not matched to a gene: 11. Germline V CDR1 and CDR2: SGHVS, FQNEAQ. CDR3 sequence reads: CASSPNIAGVPTDTQYF. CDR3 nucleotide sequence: TGTGCCAGCAGCCCTAATATAGCGGGAGTTCCCACAGATACGCAGTATTTT.

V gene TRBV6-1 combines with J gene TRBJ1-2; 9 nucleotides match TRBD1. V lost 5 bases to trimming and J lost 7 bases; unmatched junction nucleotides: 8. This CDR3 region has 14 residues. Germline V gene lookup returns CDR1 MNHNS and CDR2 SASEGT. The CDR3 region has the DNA TGTGCCAGCAGTCAACCGGACAGGGGCGGTGGCTACACCTTC. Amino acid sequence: CASSQPDRGGGYTF.